The 32 T cell receptor beta chains listed next were all sequenced from one sample in a study of blood T cell repertoires in COVID-19. Sequencing used immunoSEQ multiplex PCR; TCRdb keeps in-frame clones, though not all of them. The sample contains about 47,000 clones, about nine tenths of which appear only once. Sequencing was carried out using peripheral blood. Source of these receptors: a man of 80 years or more with active or convalescent COVID-19.

The chain links TRBV27 to TRBJ2-5; 8 nucleotides align to TRBD1. The CDR3 runs 13 residues. Germline CDR1 is MNHEY and CDR2 is SMNVEV (reference sequence). Germline trimming cut 3 bases from V and 3 bases from J; bases unmatched to any gene: 0. The CDR3 DNA reads as TGTGCCAGCAGTTTGACAGGGGAAGAGACCCAGTACTTC. Protein sequence: CASSLTGEETQYF.

The chain recombines TRBV14 with TRBJ2-7; 7 bases map to TRBD1. V lost 4 bases and J lost 3; bases outside the gene matches: 12. The CDR3 has 16 amino acids. The germline V gene encodes CDR1 SGHDN and CDR2 FVKESK. The DNA for the CDR3 is TGTGCCAGCAGCCCATATGACAGGGCGGAGCTCTACGAGCAGTACTTC. Residues: CASSPYDRAELYEQYF.

In its sample, this clone was seen once. The chain employs TRBV9 and TRBJ1-3; no reliable D call. The CDR3 is 15 residues long. The germline V gene has CDR1 SGDLS and CDR2 YYNGEE. With 0 bases removed from V and 0 bases from J, the gap between germline ends came to 7 bases. CDR3 nucleotide sequence: TGTGCCAGCAGCGTAGATCCGAGCTCTGGAAACACCATATATTTT. Amino acid sequence: CASSVDPSSGNTIYF.

V and J are TRBV19 and TRBJ1-2, with D possibly TRBD1 on 5 matching bases. Germline V gene data show CDR1 as LNHDA and CDR2 as SQIVND (reference sequence). V was clipped by 6 bases and J by 6 bases, with 23 bases between them. This CDR3 is 16 amino acids long. The CDR3 DNA reads as TGTGCCAGTAGCAGGACAACGGAGAGAACAAGGGATGGCTACACCTTC. Protein sequence: CASSRTTERTRDGYTF.

This clone was counted a single time. The chain uses TRBV9 and TRBJ2-3; 9 positions agree with TRBD1. Germline V gives CDR1 SGDLS, CDR2 YYNGEE. V shed 3 bases, J shed 1 base, and the junction held 6 bases outside the gene matches. This CDR3 comprises 16 residues. The CDR3 reads CASSAPTGGGTDTQYF. CDR3 nucleotide sequence: TGTGCCAGCAGCGCCCCGACAGGGGGTGGCACAGATACGCAGTATTTT.

The V call is TRBV27, the J call TRBJ2-1, with TRBD2 matching over 12 bases. This CDR3 spans 14 amino acids. The germline CDR1 and CDR2 sequences are MNHEY and SMNVEV (reference sequence). V lost 5 bases and J lost 11; bases outside the gene matches: 7. CDR3 in DNA: TGTGCCAGCAGTCCGCTAGGACTAGCGGGGAAGCAGTTCTTC. It is translated as CASSPLGLAGKQFF.

The DNA of the CDR3 is TGCGCCAGCAGCCAAGATCCGCCAGGGTTCAGCTCCTACAATGAGCAGTTCTTC. Its translation is CASSQDPPGFSSYNEQFF. This chain connects TRBV4-3 to TRBJ2-1; D is perhaps TRBD1 (5 bases). The germline V gene encodes CDR1 LGHNA and CDR2 YSLEER. V lost 0 bases and J 0 bases, leaving 15 bases between the germline ends. This CDR3 has 18 amino acids.

This clone appeared a few times. The gene calls are TRBV4-2 and TRBJ1-3; the D is unclear. CDR3 length: 13 amino acids. Trimming removed 5 bases at V and 4 bases at J, with 9 bases between. The V gene's germline CDR1 is LGHNA and CDR2 YNFKEQ. CDR3 bases: TGTGCCAGCAGCTCAGGCACGGGAAACACCATATATTTT. Protein sequence: CASSSGTGNTIYF.

This chain links TRBV2 with TRBJ1-5, with a tentative D call TRBD1 (6 bases). Germline V gene data show CDR1 as SNHLY and CDR2 as FYNNEI. This CDR3 has 15 amino acids. Trimming shortened V by 4 bases and J by 0 bases, and 10 bases separated the two germline ends. The CDR3 nucleotides are TGTGCCAGCAGTGCCACAGGGAATAGCAATCAGCCCCAGCATTTT. This encodes CASSATGNSNQPQHF.

The rearrangement uses TRBV24-1 and TRBJ2-7; D may be TRBD1 (5 bases). The CDR3 consists of 13 residues. Per the germline V gene, CDR1 is KGHDR and CDR2 is SFDVKD. V gave up 7 bases and J gave up 2 bases, with 11 bases separating them. The CDR3 loop is CATSPGATYEQYF. In DNA form, the CDR3 reads TGTGCCACCAGCCCTGGGGCCACCTACGAGCAGTACTTC.

The chain is built from TRBV10-3 and TRBJ2-3, with 7 bases fitting TRBD2. The CDR3 is made up of 12 amino acids. The V segment lost 6 bases and the J segment 5 bases; nucleotides outside the gene matches: 2. Germline CDR1 reads ENHRY; CDR2 reads SYGVKD. CDR3 bases: TGTGCCATCAGGGGGGGGGTAGATACGCAGTATTTT. Translation gives CAIRGGVDTQYF.

This clone was observed a few times. CDR3 loop: CASSATTGGTGELFF. In DNA form, the CDR3 reads TGCGCCAGCAGCGCGACCACAGGGGGCACCGGGGAGCTGTTTTTT. The V and J genes are TRBV5-1 and TRBJ2-2; 8 bases are a match to TRBD1. J gave up 4 bases and V 4 bases, and 6 bases lay outside the gene matches. Germline lookup yields CDR1 SGHRS and CDR2 YFSETQ. The CDR3 extends over 15 amino acids.

This rearrangement joins TRBV30 to TRBJ2-5; 9 positions match TRBD1. The CDR3 runs to 16 residues. The trim removed 2 bases at V and 4 bases at J, leaving 11 bases unmatched. Per germline, CDR1 GTSNPN and CDR2 SVGIG (reference sequence). The CDR3 nucleotides are TGTGCCTGGAGTCTAATCAGGACAGGGGTGGGAGAGACCCAGTACTTC. It is translated as CAWSLIRTGVGETQYF.

The rearrangement joins TRBV6-2 or TRBV6-3 to TRBJ1-1; 7 nucleotides agree with TRBD1. CDR3 length equals 15 residues. V shed 4 bases, J shed 1 base, and the junction held 6 bases outside the gene matches. Germline V gives CDR1 MNHEY, CDR2 SVGEGT. The CDR3 bases are TGTGCCAGCAGTTCAAAGGGGGCGCCGAACACTGAAGCTTTCTTT. It is translated as CASSSKGAPNTEAFF.

The chain uses TRBV6-5 and TRBJ1-3; possibly TRBD1 for D (5 bases). Deletions cut 7 bases from V and 1 base from J, with 14 bases between. CDR1 and CDR2 (germline): MNHEY, SVGAGI. There are 15 residues in the CDR3. CDR3 coding DNA: TGTGCCAGCATTGCCGGGGGGTGGTCTGGAAACACCATATATTTT. Translated, it gives CASIAGGWSGNTIYF.

CDR3 amino acids: CASSSAGTRNNYGYTF. The CDR3 DNA is TGCGCCAGCAGCTCGGCCGGGACTAGGAATAACTATGGCTACACCTTC. The chain uses TRBV5-1 and TRBJ1-2, with TRBD1 as a possible D gene (5 bases). CDR1 and CDR2 (germline): SGHRS, YFSETQ. The CDR3 sequence is 16 residues long. V dropped 3 bases and J dropped 1 base, with 16 bases sitting between them.

The chain carries TRBV19 and TRBJ1-5, with 9 bases lining up with TRBD1. The CDR3 consists of 19 residues. The V gene end was trimmed by 0 bases and the J gene end by 1 base; junction bases not matched to a gene: 10. The V gene's germline CDR1 is LNHDA and CDR2 SQIVND (reference sequence). CDR3 residues: CASSIDRGTGRSSNQPQHF. CDR3 in DNA: TGTGCCAGTAGTATAGATCGGGGGACAGGGAGAAGCAGCAATCAGCCCCAGCATTTT.

V gene TRBV27 combines with J gene TRBJ1-5, with a weak D call TRBD1 (6 bases). The CDR3 length is 16 residues. The V end was cut by 4 bases, the J end by 0 bases, with 13 bases between. Germline V gives CDR1 MNHEY, CDR2 SMNVEV (reference sequence). Here the CDR3 reads CASSSPGTPSNQPQHF. The CDR3 bases are TGTGCCAGCAGTTCTCCGGGGACACCTAGCAATCAGCCCCAGCATTTT.

The V and J genes are TRBV9 and TRBJ1-3; D call uncertain. CDR1 is SGDLS and CDR2 is YYNGEE in the germline V gene. There are 16 residues in the CDR3. Trimming took off 0 bases at V and 0 bases at J, with 10 bases between the two ends. This CDR3 reads CASSVALGLSGNTIYF. Here the CDR3 DNA reads TGTGCCAGCAGCGTAGCATTGGGCCTCTCTGGAAACACCATATATTTT.

The chain is built from TRBV27 and TRBJ2-7; 9 positions agree with TRBD2. This CDR3 contains 15 residues. Germline lookup yields CDR1 MNHEY and CDR2 SMNVEV (reference sequence). Trimming removed 6 bases from V and 6 bases from J; junction bases left unmatched: 12. For the CDR3, the DNA is TGTGCCAGCAGCCAGGGGCTAGCGGGAACCTTCGAGCAGTACTTC. It translates to CASSQGLAGTFEQYF.

The chain is built from TRBV6-2 or TRBV6-3 and TRBJ2-1; tentative D call: TRBD2 (5 bases). CDR3 length: 13 amino acids. The germline CDR1 and CDR2 sequences are MNHEY and SVGEGT. V lost 6 bases and J lost 9, with 15 bases in between. The CDR3 loop reads CASSPEGPVEQFF. The DNA of the CDR3 is TGTGCCAGCAGCCCCGAGGGCCCCGTTGAGCAGTTCTTC.

This clone was seen once. The rearrangement uses TRBV7-2 and TRBJ2-2, with a tentative D call TRBD1 (5 bases). V shed 5 bases and J shed 6 bases, with 10 bases lying between them. The germline V gene encodes CDR1 SGHTA and CDR2 FQGNSA. This CDR3 is 13 amino acids long. The CDR3 DNA sequence: TGTGCCAGCAGCACCAGGGTTCCCGGGGAGCTGTTTTTT. Translated: CASSTRVPGELFF.

In nucleotides, the CDR3 is TGTGCCACCAGTGACCGGCTAGTCTCCTACGAGCAGTACTTC. Translating gives CATSDRLVSYEQYF. V gene TRBV24-1 combines with J gene TRBJ2-7; D is uncertain. Between the trimmed V and J ends, which lost 4 bases and 0 bases, there was a span of 9 bases. The CDR3 is 14 amino acids. From germline, CDR1 is KGHDR and CDR2 SFDVKD.

The rearrangement links TRBV7-2 to TRBJ2-1; D is ambiguous. The germline V gene encodes CDR1 SGHTA and CDR2 FQGNSA. The CDR3 length is 12 residues. V was shortened by 3 bases and J by 7 bases, with 7 bases between the two germline ends. CDR3 nucleotide sequence: TGTGCCAGCAGCTTTTTTGTAAATGAGCAGTTCTTC. Its translation is CASSFFVNEQFF. The full variable domain, completed using reference TRBV7-2 and TRBJ2-1, is GAGVSQSPSNKVTEKGKDVELRCDPISGHTALYWYRQSLGQGLEFLIYFQGNSAPDKSGLPSDRFSAERTGGSVSTLTIQRTQQEDSAVYLCASSFFVNEQFFGPGTRLTVL.

CDR3 sequence: CASSQDPAGNTNYGYTF. CDR3 nucleotide sequence: TGTGCCAGCAGCCAAGATCCGGCAGGGAACACTAACTATGGCTACACCTTC. V usage is TRBV4-2 and J usage is TRBJ1-2; possible D gene TRBD1, 5 bases. The CDR3 is 17 residues long. CDR1 and CDR2 from the germline V gene are LGHNA and YNFKEQ. V lost 0 bases and J 0 bases, leaving 14 bases between the germline ends.

The rearrangement links TRBV5-1 to TRBJ1-2, with D possibly TRBD1 on 6 matching bases. The V gene lost 7 bases and the J gene lost 2 bases, with 15 bases spanning the gap. CDR3 length: 14 residues. Germline loops: CDR1 SGHRS, CDR2 YFSETQ. For the CDR3, the DNA is TGCGCCAGCGGAAGGACAGCCGCCAACTATGGCTACACCTTC. It specifies CASGRTAANYGYTF.

The chain couples TRBV6-5 to TRBJ1-4; TRBD1 might be the D (5 bases). The ends were cut back, 6 bases at V and 6 bases at J, with 14 bases in the middle. The CDR3 runs to 14 residues. CDR1 and CDR2 (germline): MNHEY, SVGAGI. CDR3 in amino acids: CASRVRDVDEKLFF. The CDR3 bases are TGTGCCAGCAGAGTCAGGGATGTGGATGAAAAACTGTTTTTT.

The chain carries TRBV7-6 and TRBJ1-5; D is perhaps TRBD1 (6 bases). The V gene lost 2 bases and the J gene lost 0 bases, with 11 bases spanning the gap. This CDR3 comprises 16 residues. Germline V gives CDR1 SGHVS, CDR2 FNYEAQ. CDR3 residues: CASSLQGRDSNQPQHF. The CDR3 nucleotides read TGTGCCAGCAGCTTACAGGGGCGAGATAGCAATCAGCCCCAGCATTTT.

The chain links TRBV7-9 to TRBJ2-1; TRBD2 is a possible D gene (6 bases). The CDR3 covers 10 residues. V lost 8 bases to trimming and J lost 14 bases, with 13 bases between them. The germline V gene encodes CDR1 SEHNR and CDR2 FQNEAQ (reference sequence). The CDR3 region has the DNA TGTGCCAGCGGCGGGACTCAGAAGTTCTTC. This codes for CASGGTQKFF.

The genes are TRBV6-2 or TRBV6-3 and TRBJ2-7; 10 bases match TRBD1. This CDR3 has 13 amino acids. J lost 6 bases, V lost 5 bases, and 4 bases had no gene match. CDR1 and CDR2 from the germline V gene are MNHEY and SVGEGT. The CDR3 here is CASSIGTGAEQYF. The CDR3 coding sequence is TGTGCCAGCAGTATCGGGACAGGGGCCGAGCAGTACTTC.

The V and J genes are TRBV12-3 or TRBV12-4 and TRBJ2-7; 8 bases line up with TRBD1. The junction had 1 base not matched to a gene; V was cut back by 6 bases and J by 3 bases. CDR3 size: 12 residues. The DNA of the CDR3 is TGTGCCAGCAGAGACAGGGGCTACGAGCAGTACTTC. Protein: CASRDRGYEQYF.

The chain has TRBV29-1 and TRBJ2-1; 12 bases fit TRBD2. The CDR3 runs to 16 residues. Trimming at V came to 6 bases and at J to 0 bases, leaving 6 bases not matched to a gene. Germline CDR1 and CDR2: SQVTM and ANQGSEA. DNA for the CDR3: TGCAGCGTGACCGGACTAGCGGGAAGCTCCTACAATGAGCAGTTCTTC. Protein product: CSVTGLAGSSYNEQFF.